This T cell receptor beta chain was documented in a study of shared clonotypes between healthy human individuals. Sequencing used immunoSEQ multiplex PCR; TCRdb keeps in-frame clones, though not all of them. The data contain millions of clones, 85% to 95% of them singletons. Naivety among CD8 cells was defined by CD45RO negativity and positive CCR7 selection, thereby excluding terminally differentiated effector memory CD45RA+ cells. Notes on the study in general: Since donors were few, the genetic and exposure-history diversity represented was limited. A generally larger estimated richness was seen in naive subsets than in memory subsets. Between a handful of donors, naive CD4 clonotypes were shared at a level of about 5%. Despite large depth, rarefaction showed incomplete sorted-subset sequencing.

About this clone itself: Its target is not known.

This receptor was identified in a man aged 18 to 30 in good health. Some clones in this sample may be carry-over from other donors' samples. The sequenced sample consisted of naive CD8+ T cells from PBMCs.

This CDR3 is CASSFGTHLAKNIQYF. In nucleotides, the CDR3 is TGCGCCAGCAGCTTCGGGACACATCTAGCCAAAAACATTCAGTACTTC. This sequence joins TRBV5-1 and TRBJ2-4; D may be TRBD1 (6 bases). This CDR3 has 16 amino acids. CDR1 and CDR2 from the germline V gene are SGHRS and YFSETQ. Trimming shortened V by 2 bases and J by 0 bases, and 12 bases separated the two germline ends.